This passage covers 30 T cell receptor beta chains from one sample sequenced in a study of blood T cells in healthy people across ages. Primers used in a second PCR of about 7 to 12 cycles were a sample-barcoded 5' primer and a J-beta primer mix. Using its own MiXCR run on the 5' RACE reads, TCRdb lists one record per CDR3 protein. This table has about 760,000 distinct CDR3 sequences, just under 25% appearing once. These data were also reused for a study on T cells of mothers and their children.

The sequenced sample consisted of blood. The receptors here all came from a boy under 18 in good health.

The V and J genes are TRBV20-1 and TRBJ2-2, with D possibly being TRBD2 (6 bases). Germline-derived CDR1 and CDR2 are DFQATT and SNEGSKA (reference sequence). This CDR3 region has 13 residues. The V and J ends lost 6 bases and 4 bases respectively, with 12 bases between them. CDR3 amino acids: CSASGGITGELFF. The DNA of the CDR3 is TGCAGTGCCTCGGGCGGGATCACCGGGGAGCTGTTTTTT.

The chain employs TRBV6-6 and TRBJ2-7; possible D gene TRBD1, 6 bases. The V end was cut by 7 bases, the J end by 1 base, with 17 bases between. The germline V gene encodes CDR1 MNHNY and CDR2 SVGAGI (reference sequence). This CDR3 comprises 15 residues. CDR3 bases: TGTGCCAGCAAAGCCGGGACATCGGGGTCCTACGAGCAGTACTTC. Translation: CASKAGTSGSYEQYF.

Only a few counts were recorded for this clonotype. The CDR3 sequence is CASSQGFGGVVQETQYF. The DNA for the CDR3 is TGCGCCAGCAGCCAAGGATTTGGGGGAGTAGTTCAAGAGACCCAGTACTTC. The genes are TRBV4-1 and TRBJ2-5; D may be TRBD1 or TRBD2 (5 bases each). Trimming stripped 1 base from V and 2 bases from J, with 17 bases between. From germline, CDR1 is MGHRA and CDR2 YSYEKL. This CDR3 is built from 17 residues.

This clonotype was observed a handful of times. This chain connects TRBV20-1 to TRBJ2-1, with D perhaps assigned TRBD1 or TRBD2 (5 bases each). The J call may be mistaken, given a closer DNA end match to TRBJ2-5. The CDR3 runs 13 residues. In germline, CDR1 is DFQATT, CDR2 SNEGSKA (reference sequence). The CDR3 sequence: CSLFGREFETQYF. Written as DNA, the CDR3 is TGCAGTTTGTTCGGCAGGGAGTTTGAGACCCAGTACTTC.

This clonotype showed up just a few times. The chain combines TRBV10-3 with TRBJ1-2, with D maybe TRBD1 (5 bases). The CDR3 contains 14 residues. V shed 4 bases and J shed 6 bases, with 15 bases lying between them. Germline CDR1 is ENHRY and CDR2 is SYGVKD. CDR3 sequence: CAISARGAEDGYTF. The CDR3 coding sequence is TGTGCCATCAGTGCTAGGGGCGCAGAAGATGGCTACACCTTC.

This clonotype was observed a few times. The rearrangement uses TRBV10-3 and TRBJ1-5; 9 nucleotides agree with TRBD1. Germline lookup yields CDR1 ENHRY and CDR2 SYGVKD. The CDR3 runs to 13 residues. J was trimmed by 5 bases and V by 6 bases; bases with no gene match: 2. CDR3 nucleotides: TGTGCCATCAGCCGGGACAGGGATCAGCCCCAGCATTTT. Translation gives CAISRDRDQPQHF.

This clonotype turned up a few times. The V call is TRBV11-2, the J call TRBJ2-2; TRBD1 aligns across 11 bases. Per the germline V gene, CDR1 is SGHAT and CDR2 is FQNNGV. J gave up 9 bases and V 3 bases, and 6 bases lay outside the gene matches. There are 15 residues in the CDR3. For the CDR3, the DNA is TGTGCCAGCAGCTTGGGGGACAGGGGGACGCGGGAGCTGTTTTTT. Its protein is CASSLGDRGTRELFF. The full variable domain, completed using reference TRBV11-2 and TRBJ2-2, is EAGVAQSPRYKIIEKRQSVAFWCNPISGHATLYWYQQILGQGPKLLIQFQNNGVVDDSQLPKDRFSAERLKGVDSTLKIQPAKLEDSAVYLCASSLGDRGTRELFFGEGSRLTVL.

A few counts support this clonotype. J is TRBJ2-1 and V is TRBV6-2 or TRBV6-3; 13 nucleotides agree with TRBD2. CDR1 is MNHEY and CDR2 is SVGEGT in the germline V gene. CDR3 length: 15 amino acids. Trimming took 5 bases from V and 7 from J; bases not matched to a gene: 5. CDR3: CASSQLAGGLNEQFF. In nucleotides, the CDR3 is TGTGCCAGCAGTCAACTAGCGGGGGGGTTGAATGAGCAGTTCTTC.

This sequence joins TRBV5-1 and TRBJ2-1, with 9 nucleotides matching TRBD2. Germline V lookup: CDR1 SGHRS, CDR2 YFSETQ. The CDR3 has 19 amino acids. The V segment lost 0 bases and the J segment 1 base; nucleotides outside the gene matches: 11. The CDR3 nucleotides are TGCGCCAGCAGCTTGGACCTGTTGAGCGGGGGGTGGTCCTACAATGAGCAGTTCTTC. Amino acids: CASSLDLLSGGWSYNEQFF. Looking up the rest from reference TRBV5-1 and TRBJ2-1 gives the full variable domain: KAGVTQTPRYLIKTRGQQVTLSCSPISGHRSVSWYQQTPGQGLQFLFEYFSETQRNKGNFPGRFSGRQFSNSRSEMNVSTLELGDSALYLCASSLDLLSGGWSYNEQFFGPGTRLTVL.

CDR3 in amino acids: CAISRDTGESFF. CDR3 in DNA: TGTGCCATCAGTAGAGACACGGGAGAATCTTTCTTT. This chain connects TRBV10-3 to TRBJ1-1; D is ambiguous. The CDR3 consists of 12 residues. The V end was cut by 5 bases, the J end by 12 bases, with 16 bases between. CDR1 is ENHRY and CDR2 is SYGVKD in the germline V gene.

Comment on this clonotype: Germline is not matched at one junction end, which may reflect a read error. The chain recombines TRBV28 with TRBJ1-4, with 11 bases identical to TRBD1. Germline loops: CDR1 MDHEN, CDR2 SYDVKM. The length of the CDR3 is 11 residues. DNA of the CDR3: TGTGCCAGCAGCCTAGGACAGGGGGCTATTTTT. This translates into CASSLGQGAIF.

This clonotype came up a few times. The genes are TRBV6-1 and TRBJ2-5; 9 nucleotides agree with TRBD2. The CDR3 consists of 16 residues. Trimming cost V 6 bases and J 2 bases; bases outside gene matches: 10. Germline V CDR1 and CDR2: MNHNS, SASEGT. CDR3 amino acids: CASSTGLAGNQETQYF. The CDR3 region has the DNA TGTGCCAGCAGCACGGGTCTAGCGGGAAATCAAGAGACCCAGTACTTC.

The table lists this clonotype with a few counts. The rearrangement uses TRBV28 and TRBJ2-5; D is undetermined. V lost 6 bases and J lost 3, with 14 bases in between. Germline CDR1 reads MDHEN; CDR2 reads SYDVKM. The CDR3 is 14 amino acids. This CDR3 is CASSPGSTEETQYF. CDR3 in DNA: TGTGCCAGCAGCCCCGGATCAACGGAAGAGACCCAGTACTTC.

This clonotype was detected only a few times. The chain uses TRBV12-3 or TRBV12-4 and TRBJ2-4; no clear D. This CDR3 is 13 amino acids long. The ends were cut back, 4 bases at V and 1 base at J, with 5 bases in the middle. CDR3 DNA: TGTGCCAGCAGTTGGACGGCCAAAAACATTCAGTACTTC. This encodes CASSWTAKNIQYF.

For this clonotype: At one of its ends the junction is not consistent with the germline gene, which may arise from a read error. This chain links TRBV12-5 with TRBJ2-5; possibly TRBD1 for D (6 bases). CDR1 and CDR2 (germline): LGHNT, FRNRAP. The CDR3 is 16 residues long. The CDR3 region is CASGLAAGTGQESQYF. DNA for the CDR3: TGTGCTAGTGGTTTGGCCGCCGGGACGGGACAAGAGTCCCAGTACTTC.

This clonotype was picked up a small number of times. The J gene is TRBJ1-1, the V gene TRBV7-9; D may be TRBD1 (5 bases). V lost 5 bases and J lost 8, with 9 bases in between. The germline V gene encodes CDR1 SEHNR and CDR2 FQNEAQ (reference sequence). The CDR3 loop spans 11 amino acids. CDR3 bases: TGTGCCAGCAGCATACAGGAAGAAGCTTTCTTT. Encoded protein: CASSIQEEAFF.

The chain combines TRBV7-2 with TRBJ2-7, with 7 bases matching TRBD2. CDR1 SGHTA and CDR2 FQGNSA come from the germline V gene. The length of the CDR3 is 15 residues. Trimming took 2 bases from V and 2 from J; bases not matched to a gene: 6. CDR3 sequence reads: CASSLFRGVAYEQYF. DNA of the CDR3: TGTGCCAGCAGCTTATTCCGGGGGGTCGCCTACGAGCAGTACTTC.

This clonotype was seen a single time. The junction does not match germline at one end; this may be a read error. The chain recombines TRBV7-2 with TRBJ2-5; tentative D call: TRBD2 (6 bases). This CDR3 spans 14 amino acids. Per the germline V gene, CDR1 is SGHTA and CDR2 is FQGNSA. CDR3 bases: TGTGCCGGCAGCTTAGGCGGGATAACATCCCAGCAGCTCTTC. It encodes CAGSLGGITSQQLF.

This rearrangement joins TRBV6-4 to TRBJ2-3, with unresolved D. Germline CDR1 and CDR2: MRHNA and SNTAGT. The V end lost 4 bases, the J end lost 4 bases, and 15 bases lay between the germline ends. The CDR3 is 15 amino acids. The CDR3 nucleotides read TGTGCCAGCAGTGGGGTCGATGGTGGTGCAGATACGCAGTATTTT. It yields the protein CASSGVDGGADTQYF.

There are a few counts of this clonotype. The V gene is TRBV6-2 or TRBV6-3, the J gene TRBJ2-1; possibly TRBD2 for D (7 bases). Per the germline V gene, CDR1 is MNHEY and CDR2 is SVGEGT. CDR3 length: 18 residues. The V gene lost 5 bases and the J gene lost 2 bases, with 22 bases spanning the gap. CDR3 sequence (DNA): TGTGCCAGCAGTCTTGGGGACCTAAAGGGGGGGACCTACAATGAGCAGTTCTTC. It specifies CASSLGDLKGGTYNEQFF.

This sequence joins TRBV28 and TRBJ1-4; a possible D gene is TRBD1 (5 bases). Germline CDR1 MDHEN, CDR2 SYDVKM. The CDR3 length is 16 residues. Trimming removed 6 bases from V and 1 base from J, with 15 bases in between. The CDR3 is CASRRPVGGTNEKLFF. The CDR3 DNA follows: TGTGCCAGCAGACGCCCCGTGGGGGGAACTAATGAAAAACTGTTTTTT.

This clonotype was recorded a few times. The rearrangement links TRBV14 to TRBJ2-1; tentative D call: TRBD2 (5 bases). Germline-derived CDR1 and CDR2 are SGHDN and FVKESK. Trimming took off 1 base at V and 8 bases at J, with 15 bases between the two ends. This CDR3 is 15 amino acids long. CDR3 amino acids: CASSQGVPGWHEQFF. CDR3 nucleotide sequence: TGTGCCAGCAGCCAAGGGGTACCGGGATGGCATGAGCAGTTCTTC. Together with reference TRBV14 and TRBJ2-1, the CDR3 gives the full variable domain: EAGVTQFPSHSVIEKGQTVTLRCDPISGHDNLYWYRRVMGKEIKFLLHFVKESKQDESGMPNNRFLAERTGGTYSTLKVQPAELEDSGVYFCASSQGVPGWHEQFFGPGTRLTVL.

CDR3 sequence reads: CASRLRVVAEAFF. CDR3 coding DNA: TGTGCCAGCCGGTTAAGGGTGGTCGCTGAAGCTTTCTTT. V usage is TRBV6-5 and J usage is TRBJ1-1; the D is unclear. This CDR3 is 13 amino acids long. Between the trimmed V and J ends, which lost 8 bases and 6 bases, there was a span of 16 bases. Germline V CDR1 and CDR2: MNHEY, SVGAGI.

This clonotype was detected a few times. Germline is not matched at one junction end, which may reflect a read error. The chain employs TRBV11-2 and TRBJ2-5; no reliable D call. This CDR3 has 13 residues. Per the germline V gene, CDR1 is SGHAT and CDR2 is FQNNGV. The CDR3 region is CASSLDAQETQYF. The CDR3 DNA is TGTGCCAGCAGCCTAGACGCCCAAGAGACCCAGTACTTC.

CDR3 nucleotides: TGTGCCAGCAGATTCTCCGGGACAGGGGCCCAAGAGACCCAGTACTTC. As protein: CASRFSGTGAQETQYF. The chain combines TRBV2 with TRBJ2-5; 10 nucleotides agree with TRBD1. Germline lookup yields CDR1 SNHLY and CDR2 FYNNEI. V was clipped by 6 bases and J by 1 base; unmatched bases: 8. This CDR3 comprises 16 residues.

J is TRBJ2-1 and V is TRBV10-3, with TRBD1 matching 11 bases. The CDR3 length is 15 residues. Germline CDR1 ENHRY, CDR2 SYGVKD. Unmatched junction bases numbered 6, after V lost 3 bases and J lost 8 bases. The CDR3 is CAISEGQGAVYEQFF. Here the CDR3 DNA reads TGTGCCATCAGTGAAGGACAGGGGGCTGTCTATGAGCAGTTCTTC.

The rearrangement links TRBV28 to TRBJ2-5; 9 nucleotides align to TRBD2. This CDR3 comprises 17 residues. Germline CDR1 and CDR2: MDHEN and SYDVKM. Trimming cost V 1 base and J 0 bases; bases outside gene matches: 6. The CDR3 loop reads CASSLFGSGGYQETQYF. CDR3 nucleotide sequence: TGTGCCAGCAGTTTATTCGGAAGCGGGGGGTACCAAGAGACCCAGTACTTC.

In this sample, this clonotype turned up a few times. The chain links TRBV14 to TRBJ1-2; a possible D gene is TRBD1 (6 bases). The CDR3 has 17 amino acids. V was pared by 0 bases and J by 2 bases, with 16 bases between. Per the germline V gene, CDR1 is SGHDN and CDR2 is FVKESK. Here the CDR3 DNA reads TGTGCCAGCAGCCAAGATCGGACAGCCAAAGTCAACTATGGCTACACCTTC. Translation gives CASSQDRTAKVNYGYTF.

This clonotype was recorded many times. J is TRBJ2-4 and V is TRBV3-1; tentative D call: TRBD1 (5 bases). With 3 bases removed from V and 8 bases from J, the gap between germline ends came to 14 bases. The germline CDR1 and CDR2 sequences are LGHDT and YNNKEL (reference sequence). This CDR3 is 14 amino acids long. CDR3 residues: CASSHMGRADIQYF. CDR3 nucleotides: TGTGCCAGCAGCCATATGGGCAGGGCAGACATTCAGTACTTC.

V is TRBV12-3 or TRBV12-4 and J is TRBJ2-2, with 15 bases aligning to TRBD2. The junction had 2 bases not matched to a gene; V was cut back by 5 bases and J by 4 bases. The CDR3 consists of 16 residues. CDR3: CASSAGLAGGTGELFF. In DNA, the CDR3 is TGTGCCAGCAGTGCGGGACTAGCGGGAGGCACCGGGGAGCTGTTTTTT.